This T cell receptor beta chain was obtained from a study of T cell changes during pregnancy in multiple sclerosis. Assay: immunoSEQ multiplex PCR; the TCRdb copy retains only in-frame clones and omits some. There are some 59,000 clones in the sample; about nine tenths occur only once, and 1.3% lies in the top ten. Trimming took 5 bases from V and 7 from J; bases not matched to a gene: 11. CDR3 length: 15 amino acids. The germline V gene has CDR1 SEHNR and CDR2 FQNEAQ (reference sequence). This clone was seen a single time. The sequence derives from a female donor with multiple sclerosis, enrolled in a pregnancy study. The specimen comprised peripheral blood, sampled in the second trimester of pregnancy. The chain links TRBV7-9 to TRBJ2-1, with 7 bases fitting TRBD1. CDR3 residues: CASSLLWTGMNEQFF. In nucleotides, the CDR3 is TGTGCCAGCAGCCTTCTTTGGACAGGAATGAATGAGCAGTTCTTC.